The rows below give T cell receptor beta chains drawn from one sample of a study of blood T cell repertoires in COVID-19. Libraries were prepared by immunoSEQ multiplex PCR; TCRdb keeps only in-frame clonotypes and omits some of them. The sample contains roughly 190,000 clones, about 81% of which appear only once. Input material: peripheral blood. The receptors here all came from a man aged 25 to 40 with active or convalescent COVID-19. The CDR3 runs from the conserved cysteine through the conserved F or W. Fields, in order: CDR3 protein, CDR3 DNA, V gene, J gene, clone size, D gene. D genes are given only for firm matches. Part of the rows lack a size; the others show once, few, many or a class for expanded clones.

CASSRQGGLSYEQYF,TGTGCCAGCAGCCGACAGGGGGGGCTCTCCTACGAGCAGTACTTC,TRBV6-5,TRBJ2-7,.,TRBD1
CASRTRDSAYNEQFF,TGTGCCAGCAGGACCCGGGACAGCGCCTACAATGAGCAGTTCTTC,TRBV28,TRBJ2-1,once,TRBD1
CASERGVTEAFF,TGTGCCAGCGAGCGGGGGGTCACTGAAGCTTTCTTT,TRBV7-9,TRBJ1-1,.,.
CASSQEPGRQPQHF,TGTGCCAGCAGCCAAGAACCCGGTCGTCAGCCCCAGCATTTT,TRBV3-1/TRBV3-2,TRBJ1-5,.,.
CASSPRGGEGTEAFF,TGTGCCAGCTCACCCCGGGGAGGGGAGGGCACTGAAGCTTTCTTT,TRBV18,TRBJ1-1,.,.
CASSPEPGGYTF,TGTGCCAGCAGTCCAGAACCGGGGGGCTACACCTTC,TRBV6-5,TRBJ1-2,.,.
CASSQSGGNTEAFF,TGCGCCAGCAGCCAAAGCGGTGGGAACACTGAAGCTTTCTTT,TRBV5-1,TRBJ1-1,few,.
CSASVGLSRYEQYF,TGCAGTGCTAGTGTTGGGCTCTCCCGGTACGAGCAGTACTTC,TRBV20-1,TRBJ2-7,.,.
CASSQDRSWQGDGYTF,TGCGCCAGCAGCCAAGATCGAAGTTGGCAGGGGGATGGCTACACCTTC,TRBV4-3,TRBJ1-2,few,TRBD1
CATSRDATNEKLFF,TGTGCCACCAGCAGAGACGCAACTAATGAAAAACTGTTTTTT,TRBV15,TRBJ1-4,.,.
CATSDFRDKAIHTQYF,TGTGCCACCAGTGATTTCAGGGACAAGGCGATCCATACGCAGTATTTT,TRBV24-1,TRBJ2-3,once,.
CASSPPGQGFQPQHF,TGTGCCAGCTCACCTCCGGGACAGGGTTTTCAGCCCCAGCATTTT,TRBV18,TRBJ1-5,many,TRBD1
CASSHSGAYEQYF,TGTGCCAGCTCGCACTCGGGGGCCTACGAGCAGTACTTC,TRBV11-3,TRBJ2-7,.,.
CASSQIGGTTYEQYF,TGTGCCAGCAGCCAAATAGGAGGGACCACATACGAGCAGTACTTC,TRBV5-5,TRBJ2-7,once,.
CASSDIGGMSTDTQYF,TGCGCCAGCAGCGACATTGGCGGGATGAGCACAGATACGCAGTATTTT,TRBV10-1,TRBJ2-3,once,.
CASSVAPRVNTEAFF,TGTGCCAGCAGCGTAGCCCCGCGGGTGAACACTGAAGCTTTCTTT,TRBV9,TRBJ1-1,.,.
CASSSGLREQYF,TGTGCCAGCAGCTCGGGACTGCGCGAGCAGTACTTC,TRBV7-9,TRBJ2-7,.,.
CASSLSRGDIQYF,TGTGCCAGCAGCTTGAGCAGGGGGGACATTCAGTACTTC,TRBV7-2,TRBJ2-4,.,.
CASSPTGYYGYTF,TGTGCCAGCAGCCCCACAGGATATTATGGCTACACCTTC,TRBV7-9,TRBJ1-2,once,.
CASSDFRGQDYGYTF,TGTGCCAGCAGCGACTTTCGAGGACAGGACTATGGCTACACCTTC,TRBV6-2/TRBV6-3,TRBJ1-2,.,TRBD1
CASSQGGLGTGELFF,TGTGCCAGCAGCCAAGGGGGACTAGGGACCGGGGAGCTGTTTTTT,TRBV7-2,TRBJ2-2,.,TRBD2
CASSARIRGRQNTIYF,TGTGCCAGCAGCGCCCGAATTAGGGGGCGGCAAAACACCATATATTTT,TRBV7-8,TRBJ1-3,few,TRBD1
CASSFRLAGKLPTDTQYF,TGTGCCAGCAGCTTTCGCCTAGCGGGAAAACTACCCACAGATACGCAGTATTTT,TRBV5-4,TRBJ2-3,.,TRBD2
CSVEDLGRQGEQFF,TGCAGCGTTGAAGATTTAGGTAGGCAGGGTGAGCAGTTCTTC,TRBV29-1,TRBJ2-1,.,.
CASSIGLAGRETQYF,TGTGCCAGTAGTATAGGTCTAGCGGGCCGAGAGACCCAGTACTTC,TRBV19,TRBJ2-5,.,TRBD2
CASTTVSSETEAFF,TGTGCCAGCACCACGGTATCCTCGGAGACTGAAGCTTTCTTT,TRBV6-5,TRBJ1-1,.,.
CASSSQWQLGTDTQYF,TGTGCCAGCAGCTCACAGTGGCAACTCGGCACAGATACGCAGTATTTT,TRBV9,TRBJ2-3,.,.
CAISVWGRGGAQLYTQYF,TGTGCCATCAGTGTTTGGGGTCGCGGGGGGGCTCAACTTTATACGCAGTATTTT,TRBV10-3,TRBJ2-3,few,TRBD2
CASSIKRREDYEQYF,TGTGCCAGTAGTATTAAGAGGCGCGAAGACTACGAGCAGTACTTC,TRBV19,TRBJ2-7,.,.
CASSPTGIAEAFF,TGTGCCAGCAGTCCCACAGGAATCGCTGAAGCTTTCTTT,TRBV12-3/TRBV12-4,TRBJ1-1,few,.
CATSDIRDRGNQPQHF,TGTGCCACCAGTGATATCCGGGACAGGGGAAATCAGCCCCAGCATTTT,TRBV24-1,TRBJ1-5,once,TRBD1
CATSDWRASGRVDTQYF,TGTGCCACCAGTGACTGGAGGGCTAGCGGGAGGGTAGATACGCAGTATTTT,TRBV24-1,TRBJ2-3,.,TRBD2
CATSGTGPSQETQYF,TGTGCCACCAGTGGGACAGGGCCCTCCCAAGAGACCCAGTACTTC,TRBV24-1,TRBJ2-5,.,TRBD1